The 19 T cell receptor beta chains in this list originate from one sample, sequenced in a study of T cells in tumors after PD-1 blockade. Assay: immunoSEQ multiplex PCR; the TCRdb copy retains only in-frame clones and omits some. The data show 60,000 or so clones, with around 80% seen just once and around an eighth held by the top ten. The material sequenced was PBMCs, taken before anti-PD-1 treatment. The receptor set was obtained from a human donor with basal cell carcinoma.

The chain is built from TRBV13 and TRBJ1-1; unclear D gene. CDR1 and CDR2 (germline): PRHDT, FYEKMQ (reference sequence). The CDR3 is made up of 18 amino acids. The germline V and J ends were trimmed by 2 bases and 1 base, with 20 bases remaining between them. The CDR3 loop is CASSLLSRRSHPNTEAFF. The CDR3, as DNA: TGTGCCAGCAGCTTACTTTCTAGAAGGTCGCACCCGAACACTGAAGCTTTCTTT.

This chain links TRBV30 with TRBJ2-5; TRBD2 matches 11 bases. After removal of 0 bases from V and 1 base from J, the junction contained 4 bases not matched to a gene. This CDR3 has 16 residues. Germline values: CDR1 GTSNPN, CDR2 SVGIG (reference sequence). The DNA for the CDR3 is TGTGCCTGGAGTGTTTTAGCGGGGGGGCCCCAAGAGACCCAGTACTTC. Protein product: CAWSVLAGGPQETQYF.

The V gene is TRBV27, the J gene TRBJ1-4; D perhaps matches TRBD1 (5 bases). The ends were cut back, 6 bases at V and 14 bases at J, with 13 bases in the middle. CDR3 length: 11 amino acids. The V gene's germline CDR1 is MNHEY and CDR2 SMNVEV (reference sequence). The DNA of the CDR3 is TGTGCCAGCAGCCAGGGACGGAATCTGTTTTTT. It translates to CASSQGRNLFF.

With regard to this clone: At one end the junction does not follow the germline gene, possibly because of a read error. V usage is TRBV4-2 and J usage is TRBJ2-4; 13 bases map to TRBD2. Germline values: CDR1 LGHNA, CDR2 YNFKEQ. The CDR3 consists of 18 residues. The CDR3 nucleotides read TGTGCCAGCACCCAAGATTATATAACTAGCGGGGGGGGAGACATTCAGTACTTC. Translation gives CASTQDYITSGGGDIQYF.

The chain is built from TRBV7-8 and TRBJ1-6, with 7 bases matching TRBD1. CDR1 is SGHVS, CDR2 FQNEAQ, per germline. The CDR3 covers 14 residues. V lost 1 base and J lost 11; bases outside the gene matches: 5. The CDR3 region has the DNA TGTGCCAGCAGCTTAGGACAGGGAATGACACCCCTCCACTTT. This codes for CASSLGQGMTPLHF.

This chain connects TRBV20-1 to TRBJ1-5; D not resolved. The CDR3 covers 13 residues. Trimming took off 3 bases at V and 7 bases at J, with 13 bases between the two ends. Germline CDR1 and CDR2: DFQATT and SNEGSKA (reference sequence). CDR3 residues: CSASSGPIQPQHF. CDR3 coding DNA: TGCAGTGCTAGTTCTGGGCCGATACAGCCCCAGCATTTT.

As for this clone: This CDR3 is missing its conserved last phenylalanine or tryptophan, likely due to a read error. The chain is built from TRBV5-1 and TRBJ2-7, with D possibly called TRBD1 or TRBD2 (5 bases each). The CDR3 is made up of 16 amino acids. V was shortened by 4 bases and J by 3 bases, with 20 bases between the two germline ends. Germline CDR1 and CDR2: SGHRS and YFSETQ. CDR3 bases: TGCGCCAGCAGCCCCCGCAGGGACGATTGGGTCTACGAGCAGTACCTC. Protein product: CASSPRRDDWVYEQYL.

The sample holds a few counts of this clone. V is TRBV18 and J is TRBJ2-2; no clear D gene. The germline V gene encodes CDR1 KGHSH and CDR2 LQKENI. V lost 4 bases and J 6 bases, leaving 15 bases between the germline ends. CDR3 size: 15 residues. The CDR3 reads CASSQSAPPAGELFF. CDR3 sequence (DNA): TGTGCCAGCTCACAAAGTGCCCCCCCGGCCGGGGAGCTGTTTTTT.

The rearrangement uses TRBV19 and TRBJ2-3; TRBD2 aligns across 8 bases. V gave up 1 base and J gave up 1 base; unmatched junction bases: 7. The CDR3 runs 17 residues. CDR1 is LNHDA, CDR2 SQIVND, per germline (reference sequence). The CDR3 DNA is TGTGCCAGTAGTATAGGATTTGCGGGGGGCCGCACAGATACGCAGTATTTT. Translation: CASSIGFAGGRTDTQYF. Using reference TRBV19 and TRBJ2-3 for the parts outside the CDR3, the full variable domain is DGGITQSPKYLFRKEGQNVTLSCEQNLNHDAMYWYRQDPGQGLRLIYYSQIVNDFQKGDIAEGYSVSREKKESFPLTVTSAQKNPTAFYLCASSIGFAGGRTDTQYFGPGTRLTVL.

The chain couples TRBV7-2 to TRBJ1-4, with 9 bases identical to TRBD1. CDR3 size: 15 residues. In germline, CDR1 is SGHTA, CDR2 FQGNSA. Trimming took 0 bases from V and 5 from J; bases not matched to a gene: 1. CDR3 sequence: CASSLAGTGNEKLFF. As DNA, the CDR3 is TGTGCCAGCAGCTTAGCCGGGACAGGGAATGAAAAACTGTTTTTT.

Comment on this clone: The same CDR3 is also encoded by other DNA sequences in this sample. The chain is built from TRBV25-1 and TRBJ2-1; 10 bases fit TRBD2. Germline-derived CDR1 and CDR2 are MGHDK and SYGVNS. The CDR3 runs 14 residues. With V trimmed by 6 bases and J by 5 bases, 4 bases remained unmatched. The CDR3 nucleotides are TGTGCCAGCAGAGCTAGCGGGGGAAACAATGAGCAGTTCTTC. Its protein product is CASRASGGNNEQFF.

The V call is TRBV27, the J call TRBJ2-7; 9 positions agree with TRBD1. The germline CDR1 and CDR2 sequences are MNHEY and SMNVEV (reference sequence). With 6 bases clipped from V and 4 bases from J, the junction kept 13 bases outside the gene matches. This CDR3 region has 16 residues. The CDR3 loop reads CASSRGGGQGKYEQYF. CDR3 DNA sequence: TGTGCCAGCAGCCGGGGTGGCGGACAGGGGAAGTACGAGCAGTACTTC.

This chain links TRBV24-1 with TRBJ2-7; 7 nucleotides align to TRBD1. The V segment lost 0 bases and the J segment 2 bases; nucleotides outside the gene matches: 6. The CDR3 covers 16 residues. The germline V gene encodes CDR1 KGHDR and CDR2 SFDVKD. This CDR3 reads CATSDLLTGPTYEQYF. CDR3 in DNA: TGTGCCACCAGTGATTTGTTGACAGGGCCAACCTACGAGCAGTACTTC.

The chain employs TRBV14 and TRBJ2-7; D unclear. The germline V and J ends were trimmed by 1 base and 2 bases, with 12 bases remaining between them. CDR3 length equals 15 residues. The germline CDR1 and CDR2 sequences are SGHDN and FVKESK. The CDR3 reads CASSQGARGTYEQYF. The CDR3 DNA reads TGTGCCAGCAGCCAAGGGGCCCGCGGAACCTACGAGCAGTACTTC.

The chain has TRBV27 and TRBJ2-1, with 8 bases identical to TRBD2. The CDR3 has 15 residues. V dropped 5 bases and J dropped 7; count of bases not matched to a gene: 10. Germline V CDR1 and CDR2: MNHEY, SMNVEV (reference sequence). In nucleotides, the CDR3 is TGTGCCAGCAGTCCCCGACTAGCGATTAGGAATGAGCAGTTCTTC. Protein sequence: CASSPRLAIRNEQFF.

The chain recombines TRBV7-2 with TRBJ1-2; 9 bases are shared with TRBD1. The CDR3 covers 14 residues. J was trimmed by 7 bases and V by 1 base; bases with no gene match: 4. Germline V CDR1 and CDR2: SGHTA, FQGNSA. The CDR3 DNA reads TGTGCCAGCAGCTTAGAACAGGGGGCAGGTGGCTACACCTTC. Its protein is CASSLEQGAGGYTF.

The gene calls are TRBV30 and TRBJ2-5; D unresolved. The CDR3 runs 13 residues. CDR1 is GTSNPN, CDR2 SVGIG, per germline (reference sequence). Trimming removed 0 bases from V and 3 bases from J, with 8 bases in between. The CDR3 region is CAWSVREKETQYF. DNA of the CDR3: TGTGCCTGGAGTGTCAGAGAGAAAGAGACCCAGTACTTC. The entire variable domain, with the rest obtained from reference TRBV30 and TRBJ2-5, is as follows: SQTIHQWPATLVQPVGSPLSLECTVEGTSNPNLYWYRQAAGRGLQLLFYSVGIGQISSEVPQNLSASRPQDRQFILSSKKLLLSDSGFYLCAWSVREKETQYFGPGTRLLVL.

The chain links TRBV6-6 to TRBJ2-3, with D unclear. This CDR3 region has 12 residues. The V and J ends lost 8 bases and 0 bases respectively, with 6 bases between them. In germline, CDR1 is MNHNY, CDR2 SVGAGI (reference sequence). The CDR3 region is CASAASTDTQYF. The DNA of the CDR3 is TGTGCCAGCGCAGCTAGCACAGATACGCAGTATTTT.

V gene TRBV10-2 combines with J gene TRBJ2-3; tentative D call: TRBD1 (5 bases). Trimming pared 6 bases from V and 0 bases from J, leaving 10 bases between. This CDR3 has 14 amino acids. CDR1 WSHSY and CDR2 SAAADI come from the germline V gene. CDR3 nucleotide sequence: TGCGCCAGCAGGAGGACATACAGCACAGATACGCAGTATTTT. Translated, it gives CASRRTYSTDTQYF.